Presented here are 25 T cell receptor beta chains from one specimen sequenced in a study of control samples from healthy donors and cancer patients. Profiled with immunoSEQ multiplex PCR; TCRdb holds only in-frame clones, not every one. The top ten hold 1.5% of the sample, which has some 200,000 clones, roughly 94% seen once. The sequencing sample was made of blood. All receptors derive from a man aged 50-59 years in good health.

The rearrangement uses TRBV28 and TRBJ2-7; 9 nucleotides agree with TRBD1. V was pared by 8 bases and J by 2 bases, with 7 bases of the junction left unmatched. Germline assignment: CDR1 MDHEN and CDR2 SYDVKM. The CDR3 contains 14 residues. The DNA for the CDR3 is TGTGCCAGCGGCCCGGGGGACAGGGCCTACGAGCAGTACTTC. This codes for CASGPGDRAYEQYF.

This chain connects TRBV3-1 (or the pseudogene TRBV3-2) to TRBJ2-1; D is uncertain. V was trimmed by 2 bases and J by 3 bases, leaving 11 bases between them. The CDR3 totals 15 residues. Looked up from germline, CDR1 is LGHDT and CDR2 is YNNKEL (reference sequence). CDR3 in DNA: TGTGCCAGCAGCCAACCTGGGGAATTCTACAATGAGCAGTTCTTC. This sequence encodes CASSQPGEFYNEQFF.

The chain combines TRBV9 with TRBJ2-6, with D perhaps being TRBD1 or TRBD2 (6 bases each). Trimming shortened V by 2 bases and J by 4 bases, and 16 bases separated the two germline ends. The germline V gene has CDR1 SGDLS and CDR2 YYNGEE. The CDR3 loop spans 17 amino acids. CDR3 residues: CASSVGGPSLGANVLTF. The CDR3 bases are TGTGCCAGCAGCGTGGGGGGCCCCTCACTGGGGGCCAACGTCCTGACTTTC. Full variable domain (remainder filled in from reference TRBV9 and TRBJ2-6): DSGVTQTPKHLITATGQRVTLRCSPRSGDLSVYWYQQSLDQGLQFLIQYYNGEERAKGNILERFSAQQFPDLHSELNLSSLELGDSALYFCASSVGGPSLGANVLTFGAGSRLTVL.

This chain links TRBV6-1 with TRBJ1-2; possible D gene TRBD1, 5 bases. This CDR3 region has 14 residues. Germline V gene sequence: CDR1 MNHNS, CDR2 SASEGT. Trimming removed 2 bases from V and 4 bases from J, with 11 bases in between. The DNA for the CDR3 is TGTGCCAGCAGTGAATTACGACAGCCCTATGGCTACACCTTC. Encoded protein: CASSELRQPYGYTF.

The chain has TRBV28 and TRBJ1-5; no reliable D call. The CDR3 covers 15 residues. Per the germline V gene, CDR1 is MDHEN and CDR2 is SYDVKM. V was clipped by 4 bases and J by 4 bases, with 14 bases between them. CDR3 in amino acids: CASSYFQTKNQPQHF. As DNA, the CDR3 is TGTGCCAGCAGTTACTTTCAGACCAAGAATCAGCCCCAGCATTTT.

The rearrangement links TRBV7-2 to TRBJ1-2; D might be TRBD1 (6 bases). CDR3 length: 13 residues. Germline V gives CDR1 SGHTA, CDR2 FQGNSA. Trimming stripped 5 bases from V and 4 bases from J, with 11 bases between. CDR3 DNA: TGTGCCAGCAGCCCACAGGGACCCTATGGCTACACCTTC. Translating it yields CASSPQGPYGYTF.

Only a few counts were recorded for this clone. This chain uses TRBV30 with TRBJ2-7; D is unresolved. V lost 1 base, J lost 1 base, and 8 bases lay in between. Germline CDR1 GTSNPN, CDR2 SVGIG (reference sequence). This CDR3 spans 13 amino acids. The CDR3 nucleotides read TGTGCCTGGAGTGGGGGTGGATCCTACGAGCAGTACTTC. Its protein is CAWSGGGSYEQYF.

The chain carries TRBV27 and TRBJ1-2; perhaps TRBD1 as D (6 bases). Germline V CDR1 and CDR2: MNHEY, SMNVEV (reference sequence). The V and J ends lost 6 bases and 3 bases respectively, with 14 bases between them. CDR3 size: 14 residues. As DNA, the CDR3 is TGTGCCAGCAGCCGAAATCAGGGGTACTATGGCTACACCTTC. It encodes CASSRNQGYYGYTF.

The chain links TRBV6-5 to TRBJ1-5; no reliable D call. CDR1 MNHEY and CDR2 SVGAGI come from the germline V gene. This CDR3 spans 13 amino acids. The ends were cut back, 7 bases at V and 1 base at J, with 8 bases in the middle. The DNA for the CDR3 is TGTGCCAGCACCGCCGGCAGCAATCAGCCCCAGCATTTT. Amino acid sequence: CASTAGSNQPQHF.

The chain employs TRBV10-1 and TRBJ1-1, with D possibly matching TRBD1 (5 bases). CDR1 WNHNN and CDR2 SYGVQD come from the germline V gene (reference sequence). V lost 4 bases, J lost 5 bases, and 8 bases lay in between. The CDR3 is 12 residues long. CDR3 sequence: CASSGQYTEAFF. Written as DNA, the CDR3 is TGCGCCAGCAGTGGACAGTATACTGAAGCTTTCTTT.

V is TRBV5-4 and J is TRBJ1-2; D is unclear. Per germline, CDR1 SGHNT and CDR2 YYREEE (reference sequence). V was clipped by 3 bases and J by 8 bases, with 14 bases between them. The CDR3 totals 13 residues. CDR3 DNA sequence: TGTGCCAGCAGCTCTTCCTCCAGGTTGGGCTACACCTTC. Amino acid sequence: CASSSSSRLGYTF.

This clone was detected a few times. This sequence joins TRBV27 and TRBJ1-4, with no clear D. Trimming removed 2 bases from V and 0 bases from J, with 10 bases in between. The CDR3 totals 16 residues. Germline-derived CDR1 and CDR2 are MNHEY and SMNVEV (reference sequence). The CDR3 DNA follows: TGTGCCAGCAGTTTAGTCCGGGCAGCAACTAATGAAAAACTGTTTTTT. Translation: CASSLVRAATNEKLFF.

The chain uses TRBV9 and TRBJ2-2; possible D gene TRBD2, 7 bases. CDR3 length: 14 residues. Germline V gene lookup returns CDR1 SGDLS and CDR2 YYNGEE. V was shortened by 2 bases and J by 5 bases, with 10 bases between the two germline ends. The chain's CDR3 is CASSVRGATGELFF. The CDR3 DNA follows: TGTGCCAGCAGCGTTCGGGGGGCAACCGGGGAGCTGTTTTTT.

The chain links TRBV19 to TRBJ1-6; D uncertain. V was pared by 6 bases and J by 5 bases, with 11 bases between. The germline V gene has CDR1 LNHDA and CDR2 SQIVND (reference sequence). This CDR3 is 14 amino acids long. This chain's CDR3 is CASRKMTDNSPLHF. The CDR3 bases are TGTGCCAGTAGGAAGATGACGGATAATTCACCCCTCCACTTT.

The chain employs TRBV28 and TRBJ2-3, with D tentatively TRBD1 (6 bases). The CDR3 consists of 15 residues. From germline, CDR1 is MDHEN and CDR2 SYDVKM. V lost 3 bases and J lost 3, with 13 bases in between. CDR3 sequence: CASSFRTEGTDTQYF. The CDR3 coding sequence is TGTGCCAGCAGTTTCCGGACAGAAGGAACAGATACGCAGTATTTT.

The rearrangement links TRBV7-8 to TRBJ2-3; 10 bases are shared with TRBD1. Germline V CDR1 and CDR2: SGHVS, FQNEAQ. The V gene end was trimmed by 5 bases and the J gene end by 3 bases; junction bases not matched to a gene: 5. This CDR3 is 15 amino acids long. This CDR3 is CASSRGTGATDTQYF. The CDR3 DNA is TGTGCCAGCAGCCGCGGGACAGGGGCGACAGATACGCAGTATTTT.

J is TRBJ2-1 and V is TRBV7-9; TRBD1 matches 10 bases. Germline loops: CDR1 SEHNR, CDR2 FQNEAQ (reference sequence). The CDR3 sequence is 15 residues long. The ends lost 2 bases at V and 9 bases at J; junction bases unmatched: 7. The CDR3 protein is CASSLTWTGGAEQFF. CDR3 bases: TGTGCCAGCAGCTTAACCTGGACAGGGGGAGCTGAGCAGTTCTTC.

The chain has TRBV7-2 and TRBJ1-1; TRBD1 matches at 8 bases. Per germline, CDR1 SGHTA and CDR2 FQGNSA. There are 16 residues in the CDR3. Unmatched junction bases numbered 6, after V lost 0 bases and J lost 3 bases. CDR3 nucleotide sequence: TGTGCCAGCAGCTTAGCGGGAACAGGGGGTTACACTGAAGCTTTCTTT. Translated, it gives CASSLAGTGGYTEAFF.

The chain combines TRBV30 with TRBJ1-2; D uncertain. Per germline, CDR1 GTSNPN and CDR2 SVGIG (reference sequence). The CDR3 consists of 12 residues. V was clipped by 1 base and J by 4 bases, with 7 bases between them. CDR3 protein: CAWSGEAYGYTF. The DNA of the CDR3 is TGTGCCTGGAGTGGTGAAGCCTATGGCTACACCTTC.

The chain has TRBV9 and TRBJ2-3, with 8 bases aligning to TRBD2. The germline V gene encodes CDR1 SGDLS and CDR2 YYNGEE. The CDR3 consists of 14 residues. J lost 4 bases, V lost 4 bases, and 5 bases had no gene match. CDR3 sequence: CASSPAGASDTQYF. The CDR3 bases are TGTGCCAGCAGCCCAGCGGGGGCCTCAGATACGCAGTATTTT.

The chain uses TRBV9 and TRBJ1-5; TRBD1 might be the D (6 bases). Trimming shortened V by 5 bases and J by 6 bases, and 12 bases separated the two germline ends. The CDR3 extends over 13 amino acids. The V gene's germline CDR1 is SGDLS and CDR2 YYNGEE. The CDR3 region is CASRHREVQPQHF. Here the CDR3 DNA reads TGTGCCAGCAGACACAGGGAAGTTCAGCCCCAGCATTTT.

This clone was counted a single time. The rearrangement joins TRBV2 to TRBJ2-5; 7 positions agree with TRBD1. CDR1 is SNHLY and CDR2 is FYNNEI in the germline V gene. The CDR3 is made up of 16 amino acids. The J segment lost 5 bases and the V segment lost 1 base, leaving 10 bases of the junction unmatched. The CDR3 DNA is TGTGCCAGCAGTGAAGAAGGGGGTACAGGGGTTGAGACCCAGTACTTC. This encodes CASSEEGGTGVETQYF.

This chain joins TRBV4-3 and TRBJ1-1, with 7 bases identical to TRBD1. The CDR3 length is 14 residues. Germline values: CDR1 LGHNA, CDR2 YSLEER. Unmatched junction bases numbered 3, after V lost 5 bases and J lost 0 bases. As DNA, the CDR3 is TGCGCCAGCAGCTCCGGGACAGTGAACACTGAAGCTTTCTTT. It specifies CASSSGTVNTEAFF.

The CDR3 coding sequence is TGTGCCAGCAGCCAAGCAGGGGGGCCTGAAGCTTTCTTT. As protein: CASSQAGGPEAFF. The chain is built from TRBV14 and TRBJ1-1, with 7 bases that match TRBD1. The CDR3 consists of 13 residues. After removal of 1 base from V and 6 bases from J, the junction contained 2 bases not matched to a gene. Germline V gives CDR1 SGHDN, CDR2 FVKESK. Full variable domain (remainder filled in from reference TRBV14 and TRBJ1-1): EAGVTQFPSHSVIEKGQTVTLRCDPISGHDNLYWYRRVMGKEIKFLLHFVKESKQDESGMPNNRFLAERTGGTYSTLKVQPAELEDSGVYFCASSQAGGPEAFFGQGTRLTVV.

CDR3 in amino acids: CASSAQDYTEAFF. Here the CDR3 DNA reads TGTGCCAGCAGTGCACAGGACTACACTGAAGCTTTCTTT. The chain employs TRBV2 and TRBJ1-1, with a weak D call TRBD1 (5 bases). The V and J ends lost 4 bases and 3 bases respectively, with 9 bases between them. The CDR3 totals 13 residues. Germline V gene lookup returns CDR1 SNHLY and CDR2 FYNNEI.